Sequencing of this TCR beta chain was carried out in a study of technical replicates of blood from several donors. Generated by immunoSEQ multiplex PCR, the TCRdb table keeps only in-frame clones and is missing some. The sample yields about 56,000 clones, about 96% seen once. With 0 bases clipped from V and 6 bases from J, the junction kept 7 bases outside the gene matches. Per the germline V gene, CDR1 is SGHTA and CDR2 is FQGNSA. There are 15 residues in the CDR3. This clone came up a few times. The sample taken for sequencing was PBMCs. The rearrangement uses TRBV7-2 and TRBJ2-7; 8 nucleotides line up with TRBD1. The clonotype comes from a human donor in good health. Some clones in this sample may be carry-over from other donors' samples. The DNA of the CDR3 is TGTGCCAGCAGCTTAGCGGGCCAGGGGGCGTCCGAGCAGTACTTC. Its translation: CASSLAGQGASEQYF.